Sequencing of this T cell receptor (beta chain) was carried out in a study of patients and donors after allogeneic stem cell transplantation. The length of the CDR3 is 13 residues. The J segment lost 3 bases and the V segment lost 8 bases, leaving 7 bases of the junction unmatched. Germline values: CDR1 MDHEN, CDR2 SYDVKM. TCRdb processed the RT-PCR reads anew with MiXCR; each CDR3 protein has one entry. Here the sample spans about 160,000 distinct CDR3 sequences, 30% being singletons. The TCR was taken from a human donor who was either an allogeneic HSCT recipient or a stem cell or donor lymphocyte infusion donor (not recorded which). It is not recorded whose cells these are; they may come from a transplant donor. Sequenced material: blood, either unsorted or a sorted T cell fraction (not recorded which). V is TRBV28 and J is TRBJ2-7; 7 bases are a match to TRBD1. DNA of the CDR3: TGTGCCAGCCTCCGGGACAGCAACTACGAGCAGTACTTC. It specifies CASLRDSNYEQYF.